What follows describes a single T cell receptor (beta chain). The clone's antigen remains unknown. No much larger clone exists at a distance of one base, and base qualities are not known. This specimen belongs to a study of blood T cell repertoires in COVID-19 (TCRdb year 2020). Looking at the study overall: Samples from collaborators originated in the United States, Italy and Spain and spanned both the acute and convalescent phases of COVID-19. The prospective study material was composed of cDNA or gDNA derived from T cells, B-cell-depleted T cells, or PBMCs. Deeply sampled blood TCRbeta repertoires from subjects exposed to, actively infected with, or recovered from COVID-19 were included in the dataset. A freely available public database, intended as a resource for researchers studying the immune response to SARS-CoV-2, is where the repertoires were released. Samples were obtained from the ongoing ImmuneRACE study (first 160 participants) and from some 1,200 subjects provided by 6 global collaborators. The sample metadata nearly always contained a de-identified subject ID, COVID-19 status, age in years and sex. Where available, HLA class I and class II types were obtained from metadata supplied by the sample provider rather than from assay-based typing.

The germline V gene encodes CDR1 MNHEY and CDR2 SVGAGI. V gives up 0 bases and J gives up 1 base, and the segment between their germline ends measures 9 bases. The CDR3, from cysteine to phenylalanine, totals 15 residues. The CDR3 DNA has 45 bases and is translated from base 1. Whole blood was collected in K2EDTA tubes by collaborating institutions according to the institutions' own protocols. For TCRbeta analysis, collaborators shipped samples as frozen whole blood, isolated PBMCs, or DNA extracted from either of those sample types. TCRbeta CDR3 regions were amplified from genomic DNA by means of the immunoSEQ Assay, a bias-controlled multiplex PCR. On the authors' methods: The number of nucleated cells in each sample was estimated from the amplification of reference gene primers within the assay. To quantify the absolute abundance of each unique TCRbeta CDR3 rearrangement, sequence reads were collapsed and filtered. For each sample, productive Simpson clonality was calculated by taking the square root of Simpson's diversity index across productive rearrangements. The table comes from immuneACCESS by way of TCRdb, which keeps in-frame sequences with V and J called. Part of the clones is missing from these tables; in studies checked, under half for an unresolved V gene and the rest for unknown reasons. V and J calls and clone size come straight from that table; D and trimming were deduced from the DNA. The sample records some 200,000 clones, roughly four fifths of which are singletons. Around 14% of the sample is held by the ten biggest clonotypes.

The research as a whole found: The quantity of clinical and demographic metadata differed by source and by participant and was supplied without curation.

The sequenced material came from peripheral blood. This TCR derives from a man younger than 40 with active or convalescent COVID-19. The sequence links TRBV6-5 to TRBJ1-1; perhaps TRBD1 is the D gene, with 5 bases matching. The bases read TGTGCCAGCAGTTACTCAAGGGGAAGGAACACTGAAGCTTTCTTT. Its protein product is CASSYSRGRNTEAFF.